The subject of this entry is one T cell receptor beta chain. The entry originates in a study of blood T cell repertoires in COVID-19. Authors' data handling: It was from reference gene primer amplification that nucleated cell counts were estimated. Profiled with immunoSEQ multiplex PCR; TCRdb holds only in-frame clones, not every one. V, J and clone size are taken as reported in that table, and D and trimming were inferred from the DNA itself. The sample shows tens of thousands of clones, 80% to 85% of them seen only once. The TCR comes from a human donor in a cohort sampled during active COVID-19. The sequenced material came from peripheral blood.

The DNA for the CDR3 is TGTGCCAGCTCTATCAAGGGAGATAATTCACCCCTCCACTTT. Translating gives CASSIKGDNSPLHF. This chain links TRBV18 with TRBJ1-6; no definite D call. The CDR3 runs to 14 residues. Germline V gene sequence: CDR1 KGHSH, CDR2 LQKENI. Trimming left V 6 bases short and J 5 bases short, with 11 bases between. Looking up the rest from reference TRBV18 and TRBJ1-6 gives the full variable domain: NAGVMQNPRHLVRRRGQEARLRCSPMKGHSHVYWYRQLPEEGLKFMVYLQKENIIDESGMPKERFSAEFPKEGPSILRIQQVVRGDSAAYFCASSIKGDNSPLHFGNGTRLTVT.